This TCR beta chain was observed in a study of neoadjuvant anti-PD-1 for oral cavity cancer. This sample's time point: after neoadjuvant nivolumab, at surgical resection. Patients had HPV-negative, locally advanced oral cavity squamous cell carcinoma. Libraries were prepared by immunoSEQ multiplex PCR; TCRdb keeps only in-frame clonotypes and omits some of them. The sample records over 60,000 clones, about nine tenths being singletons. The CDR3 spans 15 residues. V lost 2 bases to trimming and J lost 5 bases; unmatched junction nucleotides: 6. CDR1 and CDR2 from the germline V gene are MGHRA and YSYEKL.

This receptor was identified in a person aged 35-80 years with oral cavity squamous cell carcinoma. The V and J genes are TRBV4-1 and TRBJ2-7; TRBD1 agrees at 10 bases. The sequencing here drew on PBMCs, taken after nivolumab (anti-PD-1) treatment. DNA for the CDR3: TGCGCCAGCAGCCAACCCGGGACAGGGGCTAACGAGCAGTACTTC. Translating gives CASSQPGTGANEQYF.